Listed below are T cell receptor beta chains from one sample, sequenced in a study of shared clonotypes between healthy human individuals. TCRdb's table, derived via immunoSEQ multiplex PCR, lists solely in-frame clones and lacks some. The table records millions of clones, just over 90% of them present only once. Specimen: naive CD4+ T cells sorted from blood. The receptors originated from a man between 18 and 35 years old in good health. Each CDR3 is given with its conserved first and last residue. A D gene is named only where the DNA matches it firmly. Size is stated for part of the rows, as once, few or many counts, or as a class when the clone is expanded.

clone_size j_call d_call v_call cdr3_nt cdr3_aa
once TRBJ2-5 . TRBV7-6 TGTGCCAGCAGCTTAGCGGGGGGGCAGTGGGAGACCCAGTACTTC CASSLAGGQWETQYF
. TRBJ1-2 . TRBV14 TGTGCCAGCAGCGGGAGGGGCCTTAACTATGGCTACACCTTC CASSGRGLNYGYTF
. TRBJ1-4 . TRBV7-9 TGTGCCAGCAGCTTAGTTGAGTCCTATAATGAAAAACTGTTTTTT CASSLVESYNEKLFF
. TRBJ1-6 TRBD1 TRBV5-4 TGTGCCAGCAGCCGACAGGGGGCATATAATTCACCCCTCCACTTT CASSRQGAYNSPLHF
. TRBJ2-1 . TRBV4-2 TGTGCCAGCAGCCAAGAAGGAATTGACAGGAACGGGCAGTTCTTC CASSQEGIDRNGQFF
. TRBJ1-2 . TRBV2 TGTGCCAGCATGCGAGGGGCAGGGGCCTATGGCTACACCTTC CASMRGAGAYGYTF
once TRBJ2-5 . TRBV30 TGTGCCTGGAGTCTCGTCCTCCAAGAGACCCAGTACTTC CAWSLVLQETQYF
. TRBJ2-3 . TRBV5-4 TGTGCCAGCAGCTTGGTAGCGACCACAGATACGCAGTATTTT CASSLVATTDTQYF
. TRBJ2-1 . TRBV4-3 TGCGCCAGCAGCCAAGAGTTAGGGGTCAATGAGCAGTTCTTC CASSQELGVNEQFF
. TRBJ1-2 . TRBV25-1 TGTGCCAGCAGTGACTCCCAAAAGGGCTATGGCTACACCTTC CASSDSQKGYGYTF
. TRBJ2-7 . TRBV6-1 TGTGCCAGCAGTGAGTTAGGGGGTAATAGGTACGAGCAGTACTTC CASSELGGNRYEQYF
. TRBJ1-2 . TRBV12-5 TGTGCTAGTGGTTCAGCCCTACAGGACCCGTCTGGCTACACCTTC CASGSALQDPSGYTF
. TRBJ1-2 TRBD1 TRBV7-2 TGTGCCAGCAGCCCCCAGGGGGGACAAACCTTCTATGGCTACACCTTC CASSPQGGQTFYGYTF
. TRBJ1-2 TRBD1 TRBV4-1 TGCGCCAGCAGCCAAGATCTCCAGGGGGGAGGCTACACCTTC CASSQDLQGGGYTF
. TRBJ1-4 . TRBV5-5 TGTGCCAGCAACCCCTTGCCAAATGAAAAACTGTTTTTT CASNPLPNEKLFF
few TRBJ2-7 . TRBV30 TGTGCCTGGAGTTCCGGGTCGTCCTCCTACGAGCAGTACTTC CAWSSGSSSYEQYF
. TRBJ2-7 . TRBV30 TGTGCCTGTTACCTGGAGAGCGAGCAGTACTTC CACYLESEQYF
. TRBJ2-3 . TRBV10-2 TGCGCCAGCAGCGAGGCCCAGGTCACAGATACGCAGTATTTT CASSEAQVTDTQYF
. TRBJ2-7 TRBD1 TRBV7-2 TGTGCCAGCAGCTTAGATTCAGGGGGCCCCTACGAGCAGTACTTC CASSLDSGGPYEQYF
. TRBJ2-7 TRBD2 TRBV6-1 TGTGCCAGCAGTAGTCCGGGAGGGCAATATTCCGAGCAGTACTTC CASSSPGGQYSEQYF
. TRBJ2-2 TRBD2 TRBV2 TGTGCCACTACGACTAGCGGGAGGGCAACCGGGGAGCTGTTTTTT CATTTSGRATGELFF
. TRBJ2-5 . TRBV5-6 TGTGCCAGCAGCTTGGGGGGCCTAGGTGGGGAGACCCAGTACTTC CASSLGGLGGETQYF
. TRBJ1-2 . TRBV6-5 TGTGCCAGCAGTTACTCTGAGGACTATGGCTACACCTTC CASSYSEDYGYTF
. TRBJ1-3 . TRBV7-2 TGTGCCAGCAGCCCGACCCGGGACACCATATATTTT CASSPTRDTIYF
. TRBJ2-1 . TRBV5-4 TGTGCCAGCAGCTTGGAGGGGTTATTGGGAAATGAGCAGTTCTTC CASSLEGLLGNEQFF
. TRBJ2-3 . TRBV11-2 TGTGCCAGCAGCTTAAGGACCAGTAGCACAGATACGCAGTATTTT CASSLRTSSTDTQYF
. TRBJ2-7 TRBD2 TRBV10-2 TGCGCCAGCAGCCTCGGACTAGCGGGAGGTAGTTACGAGCAGTACTTC CASSLGLAGGSYEQYF
. TRBJ1-6 . TRBV19 TGTGCCAGTAGTGGGGAGGCCACTCCCCTCCACTTT CASSGEATPLHF
few TRBJ1-5 . TRBV30 TGTGCCTGGAGTGTCGGTACAGGGCTCAATCAGCCCCAGCATTTT CAWSVGTGLNQPQHF
. TRBJ1-5 TRBD1 TRBV7-9 TGTGCCAGCAGCTCCGACAGGGAGGCAAGTTTAGGCAATCAGCCCCAGCATTTT CASSSDREASLGNQPQHF
. TRBJ1-1 TRBD1 TRBV6-6 TGTGCCAGCAGCCACAACTACAGGGGCCCGAACACTGAAGCTTTCTTT CASSHNYRGPNTEAFF
. TRBJ2-3 TRBD2 TRBV9 TGTGCCAGCAGCCTTCACGGGGGGGCCACAGATACGCAGTATTTT CASSLHGGATDTQYF
. TRBJ2-3 . TRBV6-5 TGTGCCAGCAGTTACTCGGGACTCCGCACAGATACGCAGTATTTT CASSYSGLRTDTQYF
. TRBJ1-5 TRBD1 TRBV6-6 TGTGCCAGCAGCCCGGCAGGGGGGCCCAATCAGCCCCAGCATTTT CASSPAGGPNQPQHF
. TRBJ2-3 . TRBV18 TGTGCCAGCTCATCGAGAAGGGTTGGCACAGATACGCAGTATTTT CASSSRRVGTDTQYF
. TRBJ2-1 . TRBV20-1 TGCAGTGCTAGAGGACCCAATGAGCAGTTCTTC CSARGPNEQFF
. TRBJ2-7 TRBD2 TRBV4-1 TGCGCCAGCAGCCAACGGACTAGCGGGAGGTCCAACTACGAGCAGTACTTC CASSQRTSGRSNYEQYF
. TRBJ2-1 . TRBV18 TGTGCCAGCTCACCCTCGGCTCACGTAGGAAATGAGCAGTTCTTC CASSPSAHVGNEQFF
. TRBJ2-7 . TRBV10-1 TGCGCCAGCAGTGCAGCGGGACATCCCTACGAGCAGTACTTC CASSAAGHPYEQYF
. TRBJ1-6 TRBD1 TRBV14 TGTGCCAGCAGCCCCAAGGGACGGGACAGCCCCTATTCACCCCTCCACTTT CASSPKGRDSPYSPLHF
. TRBJ2-3 . TRBV2 TGTGCCAGCAAGGGGACAGATACGCAGTATTTT CASKGTDTQYF
. TRBJ2-3 TRBD2 TRBV11-2 TGTGCCAGCAGCTTGCGGCCCCTAGCGGGAGGGCTGGATACGCAGTATTTT CASSLRPLAGGLDTQYF
. TRBJ2-2 . TRBV4-1 TGCGCCAGCAGCCAACTGAGCACCGGGGAGCTGTTTTTT CASSQLSTGELFF
. TRBJ2-3 . TRBV7-2 TGTGCCAGCAGCCAGGGGGGAGCCGCGGGGACAGATACGCAGTATTTT CASSQGGAAGTDTQYF
. TRBJ1-2 . TRBV6-1 TGTGCCAGCAGTGCCACCTACCAACAAACTGGCGATGGCTACACCTTC CASSATYQQTGDGYTF
. TRBJ2-5 . TRBV13 TGTGCCAGCAGTTATAGTCGGGGGGCACGGGAGACCCAGTACTTC CASSYSRGARETQYF
. TRBJ2-3 . TRBV29-1 TGCAGCGTTTGCGACGAAAGCACAGATACGCAGTATTTT CSVCDESTDTQYF
. TRBJ1-1 . TRBV19 TGTGCCAGTAGTATGGGCTTGAAAGCTTTCTTT CASSMGLKAFF
. TRBJ2-1 TRBD2 TRBV16 TGTGCCAGCAGCCAATCAGGACTAGCGGGAGCACAGTTCTTC CASSQSGLAGAQFF
. TRBJ1-4 . TRBV4-3 TGCGCCAGCAGCCAGATGGTGGGGCCGGGTGAAAAACTGTTTTTT CASSQMVGPGEKLFF
. TRBJ2-5 . TRBV28 TGTGCCAGCAGTTTAGGGGGAACCAAAGAGACCCAGTACTTC CASSLGGTKETQYF
. TRBJ2-1 TRBD1 TRBV28 TGTGCCAGCAGGATCCGGGACAGGGGAATGAATGAGCAGTTCTTC CASRIRDRGMNEQFF
. TRBJ2-3 . TRBV11-1 TGTGCCAGCAGCTTCGCCGCCGATACGCAGTATTTT CASSFAADTQYF
. TRBJ2-4 TRBD1 TRBV2 TGTGCCAGCAGTTGGGACAGGGAGGGCAAAAACATTCAGTACTTC CASSWDREGKNIQYF
. TRBJ2-4 TRBD1 TRBV9 TGTGCCAGCAGCGTAGCAATACTGGACAGGGATAACATTCAGTACTTC CASSVAILDRDNIQYF
. TRBJ1-1 . TRBV11-2 TGTGCCAGCAGCAAGACGGTGAACACTGAAGCTTTCTTT CASSKTVNTEAFF
. TRBJ2-7 . TRBV28 TGTGCCAGCAGCCCCGCTGATGGGACCCTCGAGCAGTACTTC CASSPADGTLEQYF
. TRBJ2-3 . TRBV5-1 TGCGCCAGCAGCTTGGGACCAGAAGTTTCCCACACAGATACGCAGTATTTT CASSLGPEVSHTDTQYF
. TRBJ2-3 TRBD2 TRBV7-9 TGTGCCAGCAGCCCGGGACTAGCGGGAGGGCCCGCAGATACGCAGTATTTT CASSPGLAGGPADTQYF